This T cell receptor beta chain emerged from a study of blood T cell repertoires in COVID-19. Study as a whole: COVID-19 samples from acute and convalescent phases originated in the United States, Italy and Spain.

The CDR3 is 16 residues long. V dropped 1 base and J dropped 3 bases, with 15 bases sitting between them. Germline CDR1 and CDR2: LNHDA and SQIVND (reference sequence). As processed by the authors: It was from reference gene primer amplification that nucleated cell counts were estimated. Here immunoSEQ multiplex PCR was the method, and the copy in TCRdb shows in-frame clones only, minus some. That table furnishes V, J and clone size, whereas the DNA furnished D and trimming. The sample yields more than 95,000 clones, 82% seen once. The clonotype was recovered from a woman of 80 years or more with acute or convalescent COVID-19. Sequencing used peripheral blood. The genes are TRBV19 and TRBJ1-1; D gene ambiguous. The CDR3 spells CASSIVAISRYTEAFF. The DNA for the CDR3 is TGTGCCAGTAGTATAGTGGCCATCTCGAGGTACACTGAAGCTTTCTTT.